This T cell receptor beta chain is from a study of CD8+ T cells in alopecia areata. The study, taken as a whole, reports: Among the 100 top clones, expanded CD8+ clones, like scalp clonality, were significantly decreased by tofacitinib. Uncertainty remains about how baseline CD8+ expansion links to response, with one nonresponder.

The treatment: oral pan-JAK inhibitor, 5-10 mg twice daily. V shed 6 bases and J shed 0 bases, with 8 bases lying between them. Germline V gene lookup returns CDR1 SNHLY and CDR2 FYNNEI. The CDR3 length is 13 residues. RNA extraction was followed by reverse transcription into cDNA, which acted as the sequencing template. The method was immunoSEQ multiplex PCR; TCRdb's version includes in-frame clones alone and lacks a portion of them. The sample has about 200,000 clones, 35% to 40% seen once. Comments on this clone: Its antigen remains unidentified.

V gene TRBV2 combines with J gene TRBJ1-1; D not certain. This receptor was obtained from a human donor with alopecia areata. The material was CD4+ T cells sorted from blood, obtained between weeks 30 and 35, from a patient treated with tofacitinib. DNA of the CDR3: TGTGCCAGCAGGGAATACCTGAACACTGAAGCTTTCTTT. Its protein product is CASREYLNTEAFF.